The entry that follows covers one TCR beta chain sequence. The target antigen is unknown. Germline lookup yields CDR1 SGHRS and CDR2 YFSETQ. The trim removed 0 bases at V and 0 bases at J, leaving 4 bases unmatched. This CDR3 comprises 18 residues. This sample stems from a study of T cell responses to AZD1222 COVID-19 vaccine. Study-wide points: Most donors were white British, females outnumbered males, and clonal diversity was possibly underestimated. There were repertoire samples only from the period after the peak T cell response.

Measured with immunoSEQ multiplex PCR; TCRdb has only the in-frame clones, and not every one. The profile shows roughly 130,000 clones, 88% of them singletons. The TCR was taken from an adult in good health. The material was peripheral blood, obtained on day 0 of AZD1222 vaccination. The chain uses TRBV5-1 and TRBJ2-6, with 9 bases identical to TRBD1. DNA of the CDR3: TGCGCCAGCAGCTTGGGAGGGACAGGGAGCTCTGGGGCCAACGTCCTGACTTTC. Residues: CASSLGGTGSSGANVLTF. The full variable domain, completed using reference TRBV5-1 and TRBJ2-6, is KAGVTQTPRYLIKTRGQQVTLSCSPISGHRSVSWYQQTPGQGLQFLFEYFSETQRNKGNFPGRFSGRQFSNSRSEMNVSTLELGDSALYLCASSLGGTGSSGANVLTFGAGSRLTVL.